The next 2 T cell receptor beta chains were all read from a single sample in a study of blood T cells in healthy people across ages. Primed by a sample-barcoded 5' primer and a J-beta primer mix, a second PCR proceeded for about 6 to 12 cycles. TCRdb passed the 5' RACE reads through MiXCR, listing each CDR3 protein once. The repertoire consists of roughly 500,000 distinct CDR3 sequences, with approximately 27% occurring once and the leading ten covering around 18%. Sequencing was performed on blood. These TCRs come from a woman in her 70s in good health.

The rearrangement uses TRBV7-2 and TRBJ1-5; D gene unclear. Looked up from germline, CDR1 is SGHTA and CDR2 is FQGNSA. Trimming took off 3 bases at V and 4 bases at J, with 7 bases between the two ends. CDR3 size: 13 residues. For the CDR3, the DNA is TGTGCCAGCAGCTTCGGGGAAAATCAGCCCCAGCATTTT. Its translation: CASSFGENQPQHF.

The V gene is TRBV20-1, the J gene TRBJ2-1; the match to TRBD2 covers 9 bases. J lost 4 bases, V lost 8 bases, and 6 bases had no gene match. The CDR3 is 13 amino acids. Germline lookup yields CDR1 DFQATT and CDR2 SNEGSKA (reference sequence). The CDR3 here is CSTPSGAYNEQFF. The CDR3 DNA sequence: TGCAGTACTCCTAGCGGGGCTTACAATGAGCAGTTCTTC.